This TCR beta chain was obtained from a study of blood T cell repertoires in COVID-19 (dated by TCRdb to the early 2020s). At the level of the whole study: Samples from collaborators originated in the United States, Italy and Spain and spanned both the acute and convalescent phases of COVID-19. Where HLA class I and class II types were available, the types were taken from metadata supplied by the sample provider, not from assay-based typing. Samples were obtained from the ongoing ImmuneRACE study (first 160 participants) and from 1,254 subjects provided by 6 global collaborators. The prospective study material was composed of cDNA or gDNA derived from T cells, B-cell-depleted T cells, or PBMCs. A de-identified subject ID, COVID-19 status, age in years and sex were almost always included in the sample metadata. The dataset comprised deeply sampled blood TCRbeta repertoires from subjects exposed to, actively infected with, or recovered from COVID-19. A freely available public database, intended as a resource for researchers studying the immune response to SARS-CoV-2, is where the repertoires were released. Results and caveats for the whole study, not just this receptor: How much clinical and demographic metadata was included differed by source and by participant, and the metadata was provided uncurated.

TCRbeta CDR3 regions were amplified from genomic DNA using the immunoSEQ Assay, a bias-controlled multiplex PCR. The original pipeline was this. The number of nucleated cells in each sample was estimated by amplification of reference gene primers within the assay. Sequence reads were collapsed and filtered to measure the absolute abundance of every unique TCRbeta CDR3 rearrangement. For each sample, productive Simpson clonality was calculated as the square root of Simpson's diversity index over productive rearrangements. TCRdb took over this immuneACCESS table, retaining in-frame rearrangements with V and J assigned. Such tables are incomplete; in checked studies, under half of the missing clones stem from an unresolved V gene, and the remainder is unexplained. That table supplies the V and J calls and clone size; D and trimming were determined from the DNA. The sample records 110,000 to 150,000 clones, approximately 86% of which are singletons. About 1.6% of the sample is held by the ten biggest clonotypes.

The collaborating institutions used their own protocols to collect whole blood in K2EDTA tubes. Collaborator samples were shipped for TCRbeta analysis as frozen whole blood, isolated PBMCs, or DNA extracted from either sample type. As for this clone: What antigen it recognizes has not been identified. Per-base qualities were not stored, and no clone one base away is much larger.

The source material was peripheral blood. The clonotype was recovered from a woman aged 55 to 70 with acute or convalescent COVID-19.

The CDR3 reads CASRRTGASTDTQYF. The DNA reads as follows: TGTGCCAGCCGACGGACAGGGGCTAGCACAGATACGCAGTATTTT. The chain joins TRBV6-5 to TRBJ2-3; the central 9 bases match TRBD1. There are 15 amino acids in the CDR3, from cysteine to phenylalanine inclusive. Only the CDR3 DNA stays, 45 bases, in frame from base 1. The germline V end is reduced by 8 bases and the J end by 0 bases; junction bases left unmatched: 6. According to the germline V gene, CDR1 reads MNHEY and CDR2 reads SVGAGI.